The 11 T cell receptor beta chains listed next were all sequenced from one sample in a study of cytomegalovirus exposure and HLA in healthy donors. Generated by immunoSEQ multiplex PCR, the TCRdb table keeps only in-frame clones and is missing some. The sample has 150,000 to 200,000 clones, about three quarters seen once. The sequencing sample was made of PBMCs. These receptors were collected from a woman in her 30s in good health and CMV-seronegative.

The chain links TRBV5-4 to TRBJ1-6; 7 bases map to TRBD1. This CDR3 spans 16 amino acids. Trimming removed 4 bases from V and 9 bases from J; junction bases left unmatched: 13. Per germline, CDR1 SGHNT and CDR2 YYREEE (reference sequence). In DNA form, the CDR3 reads TGTGCCAGCAGCACAGGGCCAGACAGGGAGGCTTCACCCCTCCACTTT. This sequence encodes CASSTGPDREASPLHF. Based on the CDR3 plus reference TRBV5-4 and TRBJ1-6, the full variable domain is ETGVTQSPTHLIKTRGQQVTLRCSSQSGHNTVSWYQQALGQGPQFIFQYYREEENGRGNFPPRFSGLQFPNYSSELNVNALELDDSALYLCASSTGPDREASPLHFGNGTRLTVT.

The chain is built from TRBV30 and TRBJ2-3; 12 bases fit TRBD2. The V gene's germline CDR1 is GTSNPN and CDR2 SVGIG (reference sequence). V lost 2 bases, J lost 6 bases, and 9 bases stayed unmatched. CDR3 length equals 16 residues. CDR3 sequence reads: CAWSSGLAGLADTQYF. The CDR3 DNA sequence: TGTGCCTGGAGTAGCGGACTAGCGGGATTAGCGGATACGCAGTATTTT.

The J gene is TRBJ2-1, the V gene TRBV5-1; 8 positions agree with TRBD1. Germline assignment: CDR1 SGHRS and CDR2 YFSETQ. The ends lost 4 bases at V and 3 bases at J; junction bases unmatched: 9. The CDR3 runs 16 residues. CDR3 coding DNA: TGCGCCAGCAGCCCGACCGACAGGGGCGTCTACAATGAGCAGTTCTTC. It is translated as CASSPTDRGVYNEQFF.

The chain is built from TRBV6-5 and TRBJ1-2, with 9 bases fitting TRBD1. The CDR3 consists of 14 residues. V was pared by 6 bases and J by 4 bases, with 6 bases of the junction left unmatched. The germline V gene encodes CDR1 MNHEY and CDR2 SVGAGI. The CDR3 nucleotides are TGTGCCAGCAGACAGGACAGGGGTAGCTATGGCTACACCTTC. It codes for CASRQDRGSYGYTF.

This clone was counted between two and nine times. CDR3 region: CASSLDLAYGYTF. Here the CDR3 DNA reads TGTGCCAGCAGCTTAGATTTAGCATATGGCTACACCTTC. This chain links TRBV11-2 with TRBJ1-2; D not certain. The CDR3 is 13 amino acids. Germline V gene lookup returns CDR1 SGHAT and CDR2 FQNNGV. Deletions cut 0 bases from V and 5 bases from J, with 7 bases between.

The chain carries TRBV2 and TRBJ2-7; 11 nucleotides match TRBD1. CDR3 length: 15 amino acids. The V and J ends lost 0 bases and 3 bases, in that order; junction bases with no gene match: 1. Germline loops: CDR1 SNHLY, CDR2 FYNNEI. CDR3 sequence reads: CASSEAGTGGYEQYF. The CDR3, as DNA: TGTGCCAGCAGTGAAGCCGGGACAGGGGGCTACGAGCAGTACTTC.

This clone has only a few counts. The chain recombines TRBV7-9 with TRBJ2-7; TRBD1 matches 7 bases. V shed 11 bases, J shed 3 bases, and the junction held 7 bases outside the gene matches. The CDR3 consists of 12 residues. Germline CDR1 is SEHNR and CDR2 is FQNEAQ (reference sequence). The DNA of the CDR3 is TGTGCCGGGGGACAGTCGAACTACGAGCAGTACTTC. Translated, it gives CAGGQSNYEQYF.

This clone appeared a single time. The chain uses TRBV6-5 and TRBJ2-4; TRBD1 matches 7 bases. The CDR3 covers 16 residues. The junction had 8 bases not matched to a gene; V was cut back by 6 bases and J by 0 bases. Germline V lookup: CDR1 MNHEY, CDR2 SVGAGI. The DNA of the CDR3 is TGTGCCAGCAGATACATAAACAGGGGAGCCAAAAACATTCAGTACTTC. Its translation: CASRYINRGAKNIQYF.

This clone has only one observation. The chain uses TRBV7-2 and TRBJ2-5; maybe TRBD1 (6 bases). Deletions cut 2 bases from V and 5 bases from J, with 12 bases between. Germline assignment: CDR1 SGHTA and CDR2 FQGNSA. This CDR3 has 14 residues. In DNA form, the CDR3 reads TGTGCCAGCAGCTTACAGGGGCCGGGGGAGACCCAGTACTTC. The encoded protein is CASSLQGPGETQYF.

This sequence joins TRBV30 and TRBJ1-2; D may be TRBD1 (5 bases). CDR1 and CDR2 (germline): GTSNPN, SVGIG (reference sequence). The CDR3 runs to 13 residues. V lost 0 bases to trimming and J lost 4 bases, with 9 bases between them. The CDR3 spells CAWSVRGFYGYTF. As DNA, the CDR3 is TGTGCCTGGAGTGTAAGGGGCTTCTATGGCTACACCTTC.

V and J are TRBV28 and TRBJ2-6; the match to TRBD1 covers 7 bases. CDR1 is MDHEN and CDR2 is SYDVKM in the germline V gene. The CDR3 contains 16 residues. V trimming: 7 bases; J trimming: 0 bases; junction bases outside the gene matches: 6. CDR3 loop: CASTGTVGSGANVLTF. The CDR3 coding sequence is TGTGCCAGCACCGGGACAGTGGGCTCTGGGGCCAACGTCCTGACTTTC.